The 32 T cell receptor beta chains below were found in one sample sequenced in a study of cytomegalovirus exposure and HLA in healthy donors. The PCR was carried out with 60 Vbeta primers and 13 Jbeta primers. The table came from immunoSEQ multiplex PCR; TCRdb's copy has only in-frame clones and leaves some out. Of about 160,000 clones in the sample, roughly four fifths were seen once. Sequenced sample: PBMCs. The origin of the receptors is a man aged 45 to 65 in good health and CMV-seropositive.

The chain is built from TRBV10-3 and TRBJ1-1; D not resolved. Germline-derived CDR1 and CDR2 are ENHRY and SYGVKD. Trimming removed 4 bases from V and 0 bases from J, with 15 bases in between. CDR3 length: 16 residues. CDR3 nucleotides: TGTGCCATCAGTGCATCCGGGAAAGACATGAACACTGAAGCTTTCTTT. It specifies CAISASGKDMNTEAFF.

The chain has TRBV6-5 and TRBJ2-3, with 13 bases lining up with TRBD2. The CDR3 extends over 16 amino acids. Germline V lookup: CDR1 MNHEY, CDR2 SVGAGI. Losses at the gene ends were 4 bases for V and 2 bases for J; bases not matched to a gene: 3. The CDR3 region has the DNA TGTGCCAGCAGTTTGGGGACTAGCGGGGTCACAGATACGCAGTATTTT. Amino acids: CASSLGTSGVTDTQYF.

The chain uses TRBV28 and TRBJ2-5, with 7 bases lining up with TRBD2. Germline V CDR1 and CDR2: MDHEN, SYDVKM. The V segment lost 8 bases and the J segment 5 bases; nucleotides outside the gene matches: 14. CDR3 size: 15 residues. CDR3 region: CASPPAAGDRETQYF. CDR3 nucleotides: TGTGCCAGCCCCCCAGCGGCGGGAGACCGGGAGACCCAGTACTTC.

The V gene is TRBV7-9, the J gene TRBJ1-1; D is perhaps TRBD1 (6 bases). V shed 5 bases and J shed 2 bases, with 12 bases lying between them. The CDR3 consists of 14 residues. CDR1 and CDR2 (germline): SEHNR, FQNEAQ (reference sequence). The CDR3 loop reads CASSATGINTEAFF. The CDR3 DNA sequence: TGTGCCAGCAGCGCAACAGGGATAAACACTGAAGCTTTCTTT. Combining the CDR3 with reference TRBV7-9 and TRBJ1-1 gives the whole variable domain DTGVSQNPRHKITKRGQNVTFRCDPISEHNRLYWYRQTLGQGPEFLTYFQNEAQLEKSRLLSDRFSAERPKGSFSTLEIQRTEQGDSAMYLCASSATGINTEAFFGQGTRLTVV.

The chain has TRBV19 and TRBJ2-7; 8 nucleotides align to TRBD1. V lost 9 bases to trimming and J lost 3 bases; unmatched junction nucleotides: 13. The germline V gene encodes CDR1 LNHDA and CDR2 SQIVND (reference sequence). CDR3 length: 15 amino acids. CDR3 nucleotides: TGTGCCAGCCATCCAGGGGGCGCGTCCGTCTACGAGCAGTACTTC. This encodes CASHPGGASVYEQYF.

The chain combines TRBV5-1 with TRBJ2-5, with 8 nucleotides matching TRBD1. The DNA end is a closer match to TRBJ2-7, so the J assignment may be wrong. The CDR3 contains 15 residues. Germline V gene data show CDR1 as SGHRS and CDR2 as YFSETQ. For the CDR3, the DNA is TGCGCCAGCAGAAATTCGGACAGGGCTGGCTACGAGCAGTACTTC. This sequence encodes CASRNSDRAGYEQYF.

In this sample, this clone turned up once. CDR3 sequence reads: CAISEGTGHDGYTF. The CDR3 DNA reads TGTGCCATCAGTGAGGGGACAGGGCACGACGGCTACACCTTC. The chain combines TRBV10-3 with TRBJ1-2; 9 nucleotides align to TRBD1. The ends lost 2 bases at V and 8 bases at J; junction bases unmatched: 6. Germline V lookup: CDR1 ENHRY, CDR2 SYGVKD. The CDR3 spans 14 residues.

CDR3 sequence: CAISGTGSDGYEQYF. In DNA form, the CDR3 reads TGTGCCATCAGCGGGACAGGGTCTGATGGCTACGAGCAGTACTTC. The V gene is TRBV10-3, the J gene TRBJ2-7; 9 bases map to TRBD1. Trimming took 6 bases from V and 3 from J; bases not matched to a gene: 9. The CDR3 extends over 15 amino acids. Germline loops: CDR1 ENHRY, CDR2 SYGVKD.

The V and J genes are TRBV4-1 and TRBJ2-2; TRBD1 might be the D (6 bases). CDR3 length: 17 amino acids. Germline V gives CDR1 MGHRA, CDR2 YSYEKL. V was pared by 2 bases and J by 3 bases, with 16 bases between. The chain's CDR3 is CASSQPPRRGYTGELFF. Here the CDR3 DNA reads TGCGCCAGCAGCCAACCACCGCGCAGGGGATACACCGGGGAGCTGTTTTTT.

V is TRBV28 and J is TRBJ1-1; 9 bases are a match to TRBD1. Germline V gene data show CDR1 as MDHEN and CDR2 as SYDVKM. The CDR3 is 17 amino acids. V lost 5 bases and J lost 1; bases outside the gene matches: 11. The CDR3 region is CASSTPGQGGGNTEAFF. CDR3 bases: TGTGCCAGCAGTACTCCGGGACAGGGAGGAGGGAACACTGAAGCTTTCTTT.

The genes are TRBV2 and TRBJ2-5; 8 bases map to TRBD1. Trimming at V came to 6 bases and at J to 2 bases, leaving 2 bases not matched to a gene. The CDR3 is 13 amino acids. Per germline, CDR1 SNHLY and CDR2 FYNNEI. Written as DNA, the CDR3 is TGTGCCAGCAGGAGGACAGGGCAAGAGACCCAGTACTTC. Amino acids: CASRRTGQETQYF.

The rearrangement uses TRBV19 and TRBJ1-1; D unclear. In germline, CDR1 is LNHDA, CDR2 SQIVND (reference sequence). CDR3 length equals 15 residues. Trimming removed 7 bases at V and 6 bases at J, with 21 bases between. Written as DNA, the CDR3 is TGTGCCAGTACCCCTCCAAGGAGATTTACTTCTGAAGCTTTCTTT. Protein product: CASTPPRRFTSEAFF.

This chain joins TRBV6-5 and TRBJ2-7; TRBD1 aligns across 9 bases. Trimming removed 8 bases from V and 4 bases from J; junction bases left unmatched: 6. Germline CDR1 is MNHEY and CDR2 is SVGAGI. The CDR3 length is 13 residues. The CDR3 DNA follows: TGTGCCAGCCTCAGGACAGGGGAATACGAGCAGTACTTC. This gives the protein CASLRTGEYEQYF.

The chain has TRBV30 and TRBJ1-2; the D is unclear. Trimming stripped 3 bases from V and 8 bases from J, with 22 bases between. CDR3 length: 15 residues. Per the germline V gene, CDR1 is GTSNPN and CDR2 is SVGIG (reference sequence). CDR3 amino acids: CAWRQPRQLIGGYTF. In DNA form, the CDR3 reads TGTGCCTGGAGGCAACCCCGACAACTGATTGGAGGCTACACCTTC.

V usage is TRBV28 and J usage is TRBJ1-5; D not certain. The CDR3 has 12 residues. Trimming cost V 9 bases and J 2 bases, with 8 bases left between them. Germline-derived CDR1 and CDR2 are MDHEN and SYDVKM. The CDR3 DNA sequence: TGTGCCAGTGTTAGAGGCAATCAGCCCCAGCATTTT. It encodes CASVRGNQPQHF.

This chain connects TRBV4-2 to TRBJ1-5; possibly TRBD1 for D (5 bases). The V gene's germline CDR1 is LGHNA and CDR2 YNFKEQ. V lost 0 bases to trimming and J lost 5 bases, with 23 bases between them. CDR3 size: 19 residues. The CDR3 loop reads CASSQELAGRQYADQPQHF. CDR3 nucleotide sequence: TGTGCCAGCAGCCAAGAACTGGCAGGGAGGCAGTATGCGGATCAGCCCCAGCATTTT.

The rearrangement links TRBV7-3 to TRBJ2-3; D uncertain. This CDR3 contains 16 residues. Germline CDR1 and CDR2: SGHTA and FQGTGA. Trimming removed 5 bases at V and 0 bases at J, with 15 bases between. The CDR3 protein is CASSPLPSSSTDTQYF. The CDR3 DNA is TGTGCCAGCAGCCCCCTCCCCTCTTCTAGCACAGATACGCAGTATTTT.

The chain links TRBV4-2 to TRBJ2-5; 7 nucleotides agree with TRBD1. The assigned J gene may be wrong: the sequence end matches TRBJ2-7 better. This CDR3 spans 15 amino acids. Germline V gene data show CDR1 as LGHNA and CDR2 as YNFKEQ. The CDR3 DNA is TGTGCCAGCAGCCAAGCCCGACAGGGAACCTACGAGCAGTACTTC. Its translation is CASSQARQGTYEQYF.

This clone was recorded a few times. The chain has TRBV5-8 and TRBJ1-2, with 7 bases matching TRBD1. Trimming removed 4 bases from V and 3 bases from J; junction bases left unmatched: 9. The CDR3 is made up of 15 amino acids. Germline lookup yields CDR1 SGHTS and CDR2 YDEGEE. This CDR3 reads CASSPTGTVYYGYTF. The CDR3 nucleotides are TGTGCCAGCAGCCCTACCGGGACAGTGTACTATGGCTACACCTTC.

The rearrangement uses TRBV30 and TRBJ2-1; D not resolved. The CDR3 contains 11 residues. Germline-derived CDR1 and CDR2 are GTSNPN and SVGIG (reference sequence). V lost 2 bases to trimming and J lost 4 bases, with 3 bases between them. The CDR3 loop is CAWSPYNEQFF. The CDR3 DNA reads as TGTGCCTGGAGTCCTTACAATGAGCAGTTCTTC.

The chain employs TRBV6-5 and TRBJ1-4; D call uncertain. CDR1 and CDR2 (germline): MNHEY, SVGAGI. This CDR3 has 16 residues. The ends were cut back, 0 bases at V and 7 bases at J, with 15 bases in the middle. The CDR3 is CASSYSLGWLGEKLFF. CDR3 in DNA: TGTGCCAGCAGTTACTCCCTCGGGTGGTTGGGTGAAAAACTGTTTTTT.

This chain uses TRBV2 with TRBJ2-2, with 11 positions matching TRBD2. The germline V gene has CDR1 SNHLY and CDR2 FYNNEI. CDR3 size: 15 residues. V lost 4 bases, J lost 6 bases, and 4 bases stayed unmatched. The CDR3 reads CASSGASGRSGELFF. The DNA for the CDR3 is TGTGCCAGCAGTGGGGCTAGCGGGAGGTCCGGGGAGCTGTTTTTT.

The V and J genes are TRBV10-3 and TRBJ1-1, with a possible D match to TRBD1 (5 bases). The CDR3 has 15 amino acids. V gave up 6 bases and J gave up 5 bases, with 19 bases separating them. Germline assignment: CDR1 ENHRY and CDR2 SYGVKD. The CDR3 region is CAIRGQRADGTEAFF. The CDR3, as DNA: TGTGCCATCAGAGGACAACGGGCAGATGGTACTGAAGCTTTCTTT.

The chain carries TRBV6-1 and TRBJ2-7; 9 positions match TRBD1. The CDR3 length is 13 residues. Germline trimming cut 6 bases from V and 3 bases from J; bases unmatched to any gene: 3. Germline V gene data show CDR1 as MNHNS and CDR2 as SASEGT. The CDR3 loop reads CASSSGQGYEQYF. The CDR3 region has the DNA TGTGCCAGCAGCTCGGGACAGGGCTACGAGCAGTACTTC.

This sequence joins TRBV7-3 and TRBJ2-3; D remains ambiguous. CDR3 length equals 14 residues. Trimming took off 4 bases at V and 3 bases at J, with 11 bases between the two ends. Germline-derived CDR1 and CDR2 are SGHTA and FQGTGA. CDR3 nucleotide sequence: TGTGCCAGCAGCTACAATGGGCCAACAGATACGCAGTATTTT. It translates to CASSYNGPTDTQYF. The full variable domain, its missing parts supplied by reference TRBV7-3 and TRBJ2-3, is GAGVSQTPSNKVTEKGKYVELRCDPISGHTALYWYRQSLGQGPEFLIYFQGTGAADDSGLPNDRFFAVRPEGSVSTLKIQRTERGDSAVYLCASSYNGPTDTQYFGPGTRLTVL.

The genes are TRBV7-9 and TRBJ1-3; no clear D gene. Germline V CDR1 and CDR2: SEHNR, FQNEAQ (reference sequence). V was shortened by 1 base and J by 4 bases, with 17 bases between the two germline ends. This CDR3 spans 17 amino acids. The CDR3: CASSLVEGDPSGNTIYF. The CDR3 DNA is TGTGCCAGCAGCTTAGTTGAGGGCGATCCCTCGGGAAACACCATATATTTT.

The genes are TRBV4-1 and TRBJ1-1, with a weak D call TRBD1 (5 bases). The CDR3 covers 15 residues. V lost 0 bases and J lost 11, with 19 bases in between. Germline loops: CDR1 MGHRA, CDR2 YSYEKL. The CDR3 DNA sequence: TGCGCCAGCAGCCAAGATCCTAACAGGCCTTTAGGTGCTTTCTTT. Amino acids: CASSQDPNRPLGAFF.

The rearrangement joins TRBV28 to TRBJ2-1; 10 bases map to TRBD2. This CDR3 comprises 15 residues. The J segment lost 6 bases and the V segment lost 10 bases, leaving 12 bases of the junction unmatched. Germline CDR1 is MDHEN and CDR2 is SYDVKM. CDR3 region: CATDRAVAGGNEQFF. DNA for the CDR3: TGTGCCACCGACCGTGCAGTAGCGGGAGGCAATGAGCAGTTCTTC.

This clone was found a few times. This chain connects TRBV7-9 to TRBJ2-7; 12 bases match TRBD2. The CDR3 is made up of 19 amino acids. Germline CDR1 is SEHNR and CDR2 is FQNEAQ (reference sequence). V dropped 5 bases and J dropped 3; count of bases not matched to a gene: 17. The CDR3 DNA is TGTGCCAGCAGCCCAGCCTATGCGGGACTAGCGGGTAGGGTCTACGAGCAGTACTTC. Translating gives CASSPAYAGLAGRVYEQYF.

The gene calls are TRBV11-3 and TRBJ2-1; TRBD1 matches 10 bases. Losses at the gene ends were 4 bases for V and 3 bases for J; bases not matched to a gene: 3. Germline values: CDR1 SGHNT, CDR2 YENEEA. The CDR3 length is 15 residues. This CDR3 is CASSYRTGGYNEQFF. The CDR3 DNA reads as TGTGCCAGCAGCTACCGGACAGGGGGCTACAATGAGCAGTTCTTC.

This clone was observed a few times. CDR3 region: CASSHRPGTGPDGYTF. The CDR3 DNA reads TGTGCCAGCAGTCACCGTCCCGGGACAGGGCCCGATGGCTACACCTTC. The V gene is TRBV28, the J gene TRBJ1-2, with 9 bases aligning to TRBD1. CDR1 and CDR2 (germline): MDHEN, SYDVKM. CDR3 length: 16 amino acids. V shed 5 bases and J 6 bases; nucleotides not matched to a gene: 13.

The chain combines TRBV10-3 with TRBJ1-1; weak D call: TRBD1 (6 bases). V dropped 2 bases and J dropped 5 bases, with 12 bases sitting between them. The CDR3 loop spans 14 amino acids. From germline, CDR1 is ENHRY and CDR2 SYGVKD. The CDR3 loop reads CAISEDRSQTEAFF. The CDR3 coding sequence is TGTGCCATCAGTGAGGACAGGAGTCAGACTGAAGCTTTCTTT.